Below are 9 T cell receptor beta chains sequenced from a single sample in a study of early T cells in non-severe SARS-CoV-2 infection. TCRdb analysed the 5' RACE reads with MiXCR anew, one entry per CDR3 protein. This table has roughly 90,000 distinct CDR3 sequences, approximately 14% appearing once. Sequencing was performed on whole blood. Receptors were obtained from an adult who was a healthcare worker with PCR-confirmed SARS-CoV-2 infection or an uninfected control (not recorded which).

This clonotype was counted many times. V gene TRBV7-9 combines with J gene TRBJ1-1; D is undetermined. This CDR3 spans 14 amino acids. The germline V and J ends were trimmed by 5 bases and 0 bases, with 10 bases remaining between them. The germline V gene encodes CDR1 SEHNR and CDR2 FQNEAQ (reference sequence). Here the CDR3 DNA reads TGTGCCAGCAGCCCGCAGGCCCTGAACACTGAAGCTTTCTTT. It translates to CASSPQALNTEAFF.

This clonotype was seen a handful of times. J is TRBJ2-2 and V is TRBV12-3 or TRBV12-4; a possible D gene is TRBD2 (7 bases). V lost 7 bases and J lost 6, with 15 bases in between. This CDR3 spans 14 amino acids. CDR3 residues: CASNLGGRAGELFF. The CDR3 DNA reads TGTGCCAGCAACTTGGGGGGGCGCGCCGGGGAGCTGTTTTTT.

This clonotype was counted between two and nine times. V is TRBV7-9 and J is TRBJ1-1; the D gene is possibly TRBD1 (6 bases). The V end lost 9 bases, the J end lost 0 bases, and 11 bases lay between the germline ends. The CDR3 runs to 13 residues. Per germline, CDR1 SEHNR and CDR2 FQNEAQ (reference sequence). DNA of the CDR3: TGTGCCAGTAACAGGGATCTGAACACTGAAGCTTTCTTT. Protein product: CASNRDLNTEAFF.

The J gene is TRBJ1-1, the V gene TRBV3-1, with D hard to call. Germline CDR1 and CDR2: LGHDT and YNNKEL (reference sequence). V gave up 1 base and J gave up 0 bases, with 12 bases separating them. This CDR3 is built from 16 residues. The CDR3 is CASSQGGTAMNTEAFF. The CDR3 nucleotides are TGTGCCAGCAGCCAAGGTGGAACGGCCATGAACACTGAAGCTTTCTTT.

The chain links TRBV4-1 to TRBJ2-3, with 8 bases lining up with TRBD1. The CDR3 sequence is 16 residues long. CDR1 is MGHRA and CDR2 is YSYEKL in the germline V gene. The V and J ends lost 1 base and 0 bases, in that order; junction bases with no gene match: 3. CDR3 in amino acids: CASSQGDRPSTDTQYF. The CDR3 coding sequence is TGCGCCAGCAGCCAAGGGGACAGGCCTAGCACAGATACGCAGTATTTT.

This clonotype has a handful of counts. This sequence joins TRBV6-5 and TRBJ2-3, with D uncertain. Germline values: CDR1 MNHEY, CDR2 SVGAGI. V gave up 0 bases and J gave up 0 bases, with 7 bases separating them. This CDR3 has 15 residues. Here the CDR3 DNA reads TGTGCCAGCAGTTACTCGTTGTCGAGCACAGATACGCAGTATTTT. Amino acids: CASSYSLSSTDTQYF.

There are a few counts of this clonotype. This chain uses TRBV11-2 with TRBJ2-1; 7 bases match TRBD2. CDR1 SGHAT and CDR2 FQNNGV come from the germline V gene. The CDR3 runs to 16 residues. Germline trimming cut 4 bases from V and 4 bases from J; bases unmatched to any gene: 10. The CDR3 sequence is CASSSAPRGVYNEQFF. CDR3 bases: TGTGCCAGCAGCTCCGCTCCCCGGGGGGTTTACAATGAGCAGTTCTTC. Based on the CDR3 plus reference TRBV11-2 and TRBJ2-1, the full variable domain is EAGVAQSPRYKIIEKRQSVAFWCNPISGHATLYWYQQILGQGPKLLIQFQNNGVVDDSQLPKDRFSAERLKGVDSTLKIQPAKLEDSAVYLCASSSAPRGVYNEQFFGPGTRLTVL.

The CDR3 sequence: CASSREDRVNEQFF. CDR3 DNA: TGTGCCAGCAGCAGAGAGGACAGGGTTAATGAGCAGTTCTTC. The rearrangement uses TRBV7-9 and TRBJ2-1; the match to TRBD1 covers 8 bases. The germline CDR1 and CDR2 sequences are SEHNR and FQNEAQ (reference sequence). This CDR3 comprises 14 residues. V shed 5 bases and J 7 bases; nucleotides not matched to a gene: 7.

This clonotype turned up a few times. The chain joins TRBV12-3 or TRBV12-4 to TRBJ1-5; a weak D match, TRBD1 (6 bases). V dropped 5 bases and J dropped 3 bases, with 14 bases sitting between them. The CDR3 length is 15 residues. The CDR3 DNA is TGTGCCAGCAGTCCTCCGGACAGACACAATCAGCCCCAGCATTTT. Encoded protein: CASSPPDRHNQPQHF.